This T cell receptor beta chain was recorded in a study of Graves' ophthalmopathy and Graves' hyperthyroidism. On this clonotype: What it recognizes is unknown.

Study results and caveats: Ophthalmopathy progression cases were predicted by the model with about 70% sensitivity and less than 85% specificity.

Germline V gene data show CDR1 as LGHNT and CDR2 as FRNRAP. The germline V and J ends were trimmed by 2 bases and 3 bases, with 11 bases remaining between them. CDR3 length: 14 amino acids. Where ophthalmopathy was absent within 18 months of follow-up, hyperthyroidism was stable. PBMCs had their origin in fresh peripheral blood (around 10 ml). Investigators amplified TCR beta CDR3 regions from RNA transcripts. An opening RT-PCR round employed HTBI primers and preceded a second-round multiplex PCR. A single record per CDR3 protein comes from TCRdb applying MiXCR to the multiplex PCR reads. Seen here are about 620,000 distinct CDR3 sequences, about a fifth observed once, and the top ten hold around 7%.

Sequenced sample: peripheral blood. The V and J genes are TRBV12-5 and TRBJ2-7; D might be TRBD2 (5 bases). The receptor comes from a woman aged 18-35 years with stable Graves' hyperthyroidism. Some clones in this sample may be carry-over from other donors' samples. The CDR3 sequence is CASGLIPGNYEQYF. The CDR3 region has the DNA TGTGCTAGTGGTTTGATACCCGGGAACTACGAGCAGTACTTC.